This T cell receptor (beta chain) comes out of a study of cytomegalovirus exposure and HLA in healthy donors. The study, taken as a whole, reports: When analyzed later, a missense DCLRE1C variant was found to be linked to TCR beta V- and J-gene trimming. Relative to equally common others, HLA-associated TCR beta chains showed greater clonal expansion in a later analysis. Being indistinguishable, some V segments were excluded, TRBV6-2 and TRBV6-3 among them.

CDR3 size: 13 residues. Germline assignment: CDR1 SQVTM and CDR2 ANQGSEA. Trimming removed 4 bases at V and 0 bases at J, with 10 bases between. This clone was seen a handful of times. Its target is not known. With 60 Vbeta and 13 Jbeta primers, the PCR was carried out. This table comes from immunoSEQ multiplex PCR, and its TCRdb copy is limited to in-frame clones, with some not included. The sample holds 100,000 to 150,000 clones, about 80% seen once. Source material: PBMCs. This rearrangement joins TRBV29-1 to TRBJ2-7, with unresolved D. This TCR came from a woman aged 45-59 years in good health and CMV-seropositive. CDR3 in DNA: TGCAGCGTTGGTGTACTTACCTCCTACGAGCAGTACTTC. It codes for CSVGVLTSYEQYF.